This entry is about one TCR beta chain. The antigen is not known. This specimen belongs to a study of blood T cells in healthy people across ages. Study conclusions and caveats: Researchers said unsorted PBMCs prevented a conclusive naive versus antigen-experienced comparison.

The authors ran a second PCR of 7 to 11 cycles using a sample-barcoded 5' primer and a J-beta primer mix. TCRdb analysed the 5' RACE reads with MiXCR anew, one entry per CDR3 protein. The repertoire holds some 1,000,000 distinct CDR3 sequences, with approximately 25% as singletons. There are 14 residues in the CDR3. Trimming took 3 bases from V and 2 from J, leaving 14 bases between them. Germline loops: CDR1 DFQATT, CDR2 SNEGSKA (reference sequence). This sample also appeared in a second study, on T cells of mothers and their children.

The specimen was blood. This sequence was found in a girl aged 2 to 9 in good health. The gene calls are TRBV20-1 and TRBJ2-7; unclear D gene. CDR3: CSARNKPRPYEQYF. Written as DNA, the CDR3 is TGCAGTGCTAGGAATAAGCCGCGACCCTACGAGCAGTACTTC.